One T cell receptor (beta chain) is described in this entry. The source of the sample is a study of technical replicates of blood from a handful of donors. V gave up 2 bases and J gave up 11 bases; unmatched junction bases: 6. The CDR3 is 13 amino acids. Germline CDR1 SGHNT, CDR2 YYREEE (reference sequence). Measured with immunoSEQ multiplex PCR; TCRdb has only the in-frame clones, and not every one. In the table there are fewer than 90,000 clones, around 94% of which are singletons. The sequencing sample was made of T cells isolated from PBMCs. This TCR was sampled from a human donor in good health. The chain is built from TRBV5-4 and TRBJ2-3; 9 bases match TRBD1. CDR3 residues: CASSLTGGDVQYF. Written as DNA, the CDR3 is TGTGCCAGCAGCTTAACAGGGGGCGATGTGCAGTATTTT.